The TCR beta chain under discussion was sequenced for a study of early T cells in non-severe SARS-CoV-2 infection. In the study overall: Chains were unpaired, as sequencing was done on bulk RNA from unsorted whole blood.

V gave up 7 bases and J gave up 5 bases; unmatched junction bases: 12. Looked up from germline, CDR1 is SQVTM and CDR2 is ANQGSEA. The CDR3 is made up of 14 amino acids. This clonotype was counted between two and nine times. What it binds is not known. TCRdb recomputed calls from the 5' RACE reads with MiXCR, one row per CDR3 protein. The sample lists more than 90,000 distinct CDR3 sequences, around 10% occurring once. Study-wide results and caveats: Sequences matched to VDJdb favored anti-spike CD8 responses, while private and CD4 specificities were missed.

The rearrangement joins TRBV29-1 to TRBJ1-1; 8 nucleotides line up with TRBD1. Specimen: whole blood. This clonotype was obtained from an adult who was a healthcare worker with PCR-confirmed SARS-CoV-2 infection or an uninfected control (not recorded which). The CDR3 loop is CSGASQGVGTEAFF. DNA of the CDR3: TGCAGCGGGGCGTCACAGGGGGTAGGGACTGAAGCTTTCTTT.